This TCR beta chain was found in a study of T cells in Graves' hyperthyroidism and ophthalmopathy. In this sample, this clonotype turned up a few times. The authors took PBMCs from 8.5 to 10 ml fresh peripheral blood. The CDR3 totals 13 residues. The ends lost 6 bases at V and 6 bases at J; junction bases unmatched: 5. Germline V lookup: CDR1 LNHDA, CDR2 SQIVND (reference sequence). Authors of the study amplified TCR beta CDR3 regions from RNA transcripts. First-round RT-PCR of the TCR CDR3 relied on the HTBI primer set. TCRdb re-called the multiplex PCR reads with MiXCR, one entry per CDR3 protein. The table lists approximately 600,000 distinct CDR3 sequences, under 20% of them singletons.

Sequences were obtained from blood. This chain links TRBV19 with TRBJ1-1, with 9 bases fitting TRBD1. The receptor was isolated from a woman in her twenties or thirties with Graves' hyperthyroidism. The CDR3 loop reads CASRRTGAAEAFF. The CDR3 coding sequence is TGTGCCAGTAGACGGACAGGGGCGGCTGAAGCTTTCTTT. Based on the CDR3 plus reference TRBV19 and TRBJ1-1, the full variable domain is DGGITQSPKYLFRKEGQNVTLSCEQNLNHDAMYWYRQDPGQGLRLIYYSQIVNDFQKGDIAEGYSVSREKKESFPLTVTSAQKNPTAFYLCASRRTGAAEAFFGQGTRLTVV.